Shown below are 21 T cell receptor beta chains from a single sample sequenced in a study of blood T cell repertoires in COVID-19. TCRdb's table, derived via immunoSEQ multiplex PCR, lists solely in-frame clones and lacks some. Here the sample spans 90,000 to 130,000 clones, 80% to 85% being singletons. Sequencing was performed on peripheral blood. The receptors derive from a man between 65 and 85 years old with acute or convalescent COVID-19.

The chain links TRBV28 to TRBJ2-1; tentative D call: TRBD1 (6 bases). CDR1 is MDHEN and CDR2 is SYDVKM in the germline V gene. This CDR3 region has 13 residues. V was shortened by 2 bases and J by 9 bases, with 11 bases between the two germline ends. The CDR3 sequence: CASSLGGHGEQFF. The CDR3 nucleotides are TGTGCCAGCAGTTTAGGGGGACACGGTGAGCAGTTCTTC.

This chain's CDR3 is CSVVGGARSYNEQFF. CDR3 sequence (DNA): TGCAGCGTTGTCGGGGGGGCCAGGAGCTACAATGAGCAGTTCTTC. The J gene is TRBJ2-1, the V gene TRBV29-1; 8 nucleotides align to TRBD2. CDR3 length: 15 residues. Germline V gives CDR1 SQVTM, CDR2 ANQGSEA. V lost 4 bases, J lost 3 bases, and 8 bases stayed unmatched.

The chain uses TRBV5-1 and TRBJ1-6; tentative D call: TRBD1 (5 bases). The CDR3 loop spans 14 amino acids. V gave up 7 bases and J gave up 7 bases, with 15 bases separating them. Germline-derived CDR1 and CDR2 are SGHRS and YFSETQ. CDR3: CASGAGPQNSPLHF. The CDR3 DNA follows: TGCGCCAGCGGCGCGGGACCTCAAAATTCACCCCTCCACTTT.

The rearrangement uses TRBV7-9 and TRBJ1-3, with D tentatively TRBD1 (5 bases). Germline V gives CDR1 SEHNR, CDR2 FQNEAQ (reference sequence). Trimming left V 4 bases short and J 4 bases short, with 11 bases between. This CDR3 comprises 14 residues. The CDR3 region is CASSSTEGGNTIYF. The CDR3 DNA reads TGTGCCAGCAGCTCGACAGAAGGGGGAAACACCATATATTTT.

The chain links TRBV7-9 to TRBJ2-7, with TRBD1 identical over 9 bases. Germline CDR1 SEHNR, CDR2 FQNEAQ (reference sequence). The CDR3 extends over 15 amino acids. After removal of 1 base from V and 3 bases from J, the junction contained 4 bases not matched to a gene. The CDR3 DNA sequence: TGTGCCAGCAGCTTAGGGACAGGGGTGAACTACGAGCAGTACTTC. Its translation: CASSLGTGVNYEQYF.

J is TRBJ2-1 and V is TRBV24-1; D is uncertain. V dropped 4 bases and J dropped 1 base, with 7 bases sitting between them. The germline V gene has CDR1 KGHDR and CDR2 SFDVKD. The CDR3 is made up of 14 amino acids. The CDR3 DNA reads as TGTGCCACCAGTGACCCAGGATCCTACAATGAGCAGTTCTTC. Translated, it gives CATSDPGSYNEQFF.

The gene calls are TRBV5-1 and TRBJ2-5; perhaps TRBD1 as D (5 bases). This CDR3 has 14 amino acids. CDR1 is SGHRS and CDR2 is YFSETQ in the germline V gene. V gave up 4 bases and J gave up 3 bases, with 13 bases separating them. The chain's CDR3 is CASSEPGQKETQYF. In nucleotides, the CDR3 is TGCGCCAGCAGCGAGCCTGGACAAAAAGAGACCCAGTACTTC.

The chain combines TRBV3-1 (or the pseudogene TRBV3-2) with TRBJ2-7; D gene uncertain. V gave up 0 bases and J gave up 9 bases, with 6 bases separating them. This CDR3 has 11 amino acids. The germline V gene has CDR1 LGHDT and CDR2 YNNKEL (reference sequence). CDR3 sequence (DNA): TGTGCCAGCAGCCAAGATCGCGGGCAGTACTTC. Amino acid sequence: CASSQDRGQYF.

The rearrangement joins TRBV7-9 to TRBJ2-1; D remains unclear. CDR3 size: 11 residues. Trimming removed 7 bases at V and 7 bases at J, with 8 bases between. Germline loops: CDR1 SEHNR, CDR2 FQNEAQ (reference sequence). In nucleotides, the CDR3 is TGTGCCAGCACCCAACAGAATGAGCAGTTCTTC. It translates to CASTQQNEQFF.

This chain uses TRBV28 with TRBJ1-2; perhaps TRBD1 as D (5 bases). The germline V gene has CDR1 MDHEN and CDR2 SYDVKM. Trimming removed 8 bases at V and 0 bases at J, with 10 bases between. The CDR3 sequence is 13 residues long. In nucleotides, the CDR3 is TGTGCCAGCGGGCGGGGGGCTAACTATGGCTACACCTTC. Protein product: CASGRGANYGYTF.

The chain links TRBV4-2 to TRBJ2-3; 9 nucleotides match TRBD2. V gave up 3 bases and J gave up 1 base; unmatched junction bases: 8. The CDR3 runs 17 residues. Germline V gene lookup returns CDR1 LGHNA and CDR2 YNFKEQ. The CDR3 DNA follows: TGTGCCAGCAGCCACTTTATAGCGGGAGAGGGCACAGATACGCAGTATTTT. It yields the protein CASSHFIAGEGTDTQYF.

The chain has TRBV29-1 and TRBJ2-4; D is possibly TRBD1 (6 bases). Trimming removed 1 base from V and 3 bases from J, with 13 bases in between. CDR1 and CDR2 from the germline V gene are SQVTM and ANQGSEA. The CDR3 is 15 residues long. The CDR3 loop reads CSVEAVGQYKNIQYF. In nucleotides, the CDR3 is TGCAGCGTTGAAGCGGTTGGACAGTACAAAAACATTCAGTACTTC. The complete variable domain, with remaining parts taken from reference TRBV29-1 and TRBJ2-4, reads SAVISQKPSRDICQRGTSLTIQCQVDSQVTMMFWYRQQPGQSLTLIATANQGSEATYESGFVIDKFPISRPNLTFSTLTVSNMSPEDSSIYLCSVEAVGQYKNIQYFGAGTRLSVL.

The chain couples TRBV5-5 to TRBJ1-2; no firm D call. Trimming cost V 2 bases and J 3 bases, with 8 bases left between them. This CDR3 spans 13 amino acids. In germline, CDR1 is SGHKS, CDR2 YYEKEE (reference sequence). The CDR3 here is CASSFSGDYGYTF. CDR3 bases: TGTGCCAGCAGCTTTTCCGGGGACTATGGCTACACCTTC.

The V gene is TRBV6-5, the J gene TRBJ2-3; 10 bases map to TRBD1. The trim removed 4 bases at V and 8 bases at J, leaving 9 bases unmatched. The CDR3 runs 15 residues. Germline CDR1 MNHEY, CDR2 SVGAGI. The CDR3 sequence is CASSSADRGLGTQYF. The CDR3 DNA follows: TGTGCCAGCAGTTCGGCCGACAGGGGGCTCGGTACGCAGTATTTT.

The chain has TRBV15 and TRBJ2-7; 9 bases are a match to TRBD2. The germline CDR1 and CDR2 sequences are LNHNV and YYDKDF (reference sequence). Germline trimming cut 0 bases from V and 3 bases from J; bases unmatched to any gene: 12. The CDR3 is 18 residues long. DNA for the CDR3: TGTGCCACCAGCAGAGATCTTGGCGGGGGGGTTATTTACTACGAGCAGTACTTC. Its protein product is CATSRDLGGGVIYYEQYF.

The chain combines TRBV5-1 with TRBJ2-5; TRBD1 matches 8 bases. Germline CDR1 SGHRS, CDR2 YFSETQ. This CDR3 comprises 16 residues. V lost 4 bases and J lost 2; bases outside the gene matches: 10. As DNA, the CDR3 is TGCGCCAGCAGCCCCAACGGACAGGGACAACAAGAGACCCAGTACTTC. It yields the protein CASSPNGQGQQETQYF. The whole variable domain, remainder taken from reference TRBV5-1 and TRBJ2-5, is KAGVTQTPRYLIKTRGQQVTLSCSPISGHRSVSWYQQTPGQGLQFLFEYFSETQRNKGNFPGRFSGRQFSNSRSEMNVSTLELGDSALYLCASSPNGQGQQETQYFGPGTRLLVL.

This chain links TRBV5-1 with TRBJ2-3; unclear D gene. Trimming cost V 2 bases and J 0 bases, with 10 bases left between them. The CDR3 covers 15 residues. Germline values: CDR1 SGHRS, CDR2 YFSETQ. CDR3: CASSFTGRSTDTQYF. The CDR3 DNA sequence: TGCGCCAGCAGCTTTACTGGGCGTAGCACAGATACGCAGTATTTT. The full variable domain, completed using reference TRBV5-1 and TRBJ2-3, is KAGVTQTPRYLIKTRGQQVTLSCSPISGHRSVSWYQQTPGQGLQFLFEYFSETQRNKGNFPGRFSGRQFSNSRSEMNVSTLELGDSALYLCASSFTGRSTDTQYFGPGTRLTVL.

The J gene is TRBJ1-5, the V gene TRBV28, with no clear D. CDR3 length: 14 amino acids. Trimming took 5 bases from V and 5 from J, leaving 13 bases between them. Germline V gives CDR1 MDHEN, CDR2 SYDVKM. CDR3 sequence: CASSPTVGDQPQHF. In DNA form, the CDR3 reads TGTGCCAGCAGTCCGACGGTCGGGGATCAGCCCCAGCATTTT.

The chain uses TRBV28 and TRBJ2-3; D is unclear. The CDR3 has 13 residues. Trimming cost V 8 bases and J 3 bases, with 12 bases left between them. Germline CDR1 reads MDHEN; CDR2 reads SYDVKM. CDR3 in amino acids: CASVFSSTDTQYF. CDR3 sequence (DNA): TGTGCCAGCGTTTTTAGCTCTACAGATACGCAGTATTTT.

The chain recombines TRBV3-1 (or the pseudogene TRBV3-2) with TRBJ1-5, with 7 bases fitting TRBD1. V trimming: 4 bases; J trimming: 5 bases; junction bases outside the gene matches: 2. From germline, CDR1 is LGHDT and CDR2 YNNKEL (reference sequence). The CDR3 totals 13 residues. In DNA, the CDR3 is TGTGCCAGCAGCCGGACAGGAGATCAGCCCCAGCATTTT. Translating gives CASSRTGDQPQHF.

The rearrangement uses TRBV5-6 and TRBJ2-1; D is perhaps TRBD2 (5 bases). CDR1 is SGHDT, CDR2 YYEEEE, per germline. The CDR3 spans 12 residues. V dropped 0 bases and J dropped 9 bases, with 7 bases sitting between them. This CDR3 reads CASSLGGGEQFF. The CDR3 DNA follows: TGTGCCAGCAGCTTGGGCGGAGGTGAGCAGTTCTTC.